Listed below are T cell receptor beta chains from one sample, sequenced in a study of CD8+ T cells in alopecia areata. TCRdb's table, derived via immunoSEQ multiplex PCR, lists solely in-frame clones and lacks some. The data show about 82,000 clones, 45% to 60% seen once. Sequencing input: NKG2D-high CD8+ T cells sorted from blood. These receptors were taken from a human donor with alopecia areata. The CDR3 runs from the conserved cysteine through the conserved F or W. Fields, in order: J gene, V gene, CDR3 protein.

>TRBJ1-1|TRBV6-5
CASSYRVMNTEAFF
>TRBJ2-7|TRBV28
CASSLYQGASYEQYF
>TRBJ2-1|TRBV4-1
CASSQPGLSDEQFF
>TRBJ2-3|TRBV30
CAWNLGGWTDTQYF
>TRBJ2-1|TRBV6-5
CASGRGSYNEQFF
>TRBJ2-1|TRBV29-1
CSVELGGYNEQFF
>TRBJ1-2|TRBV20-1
CSALGNGYTF
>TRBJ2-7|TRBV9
CASSVAGWEDEQYF
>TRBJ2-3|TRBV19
CASSTTYTDTQYF
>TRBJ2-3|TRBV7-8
CASSRGSADTQYF
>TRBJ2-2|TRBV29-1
CSVESLGQATGPPGELFF
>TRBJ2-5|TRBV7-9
CASIPPRGHETQYF
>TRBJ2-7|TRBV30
CAWSVTKEVAEQYF
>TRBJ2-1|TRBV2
CASDSGGTDEQFF
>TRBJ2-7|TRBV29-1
CSVRRGDLYEQYF
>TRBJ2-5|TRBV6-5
CASSYVGGLVETQYF
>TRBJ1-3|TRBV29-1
CSASGQGKGNTIYF
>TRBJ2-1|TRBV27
CASSLTGREQFF
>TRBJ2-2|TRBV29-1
CTGTGQTGELFF
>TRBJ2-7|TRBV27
CASSAHRDISYEQYF
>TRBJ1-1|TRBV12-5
CASDLGTTNTEAFF
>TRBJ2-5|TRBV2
CASRGRGETQYF
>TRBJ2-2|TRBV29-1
CSLHTENTGELFF
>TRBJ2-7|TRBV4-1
CASSLGQGGEQYF
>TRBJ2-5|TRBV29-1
CSVDRDIWETQYF
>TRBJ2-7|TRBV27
CASRDLLADPSYEQYF
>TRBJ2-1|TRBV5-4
CASSLWGSFEQFF
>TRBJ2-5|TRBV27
CASSLSASSWGTQYF
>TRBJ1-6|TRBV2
CASSTGQGDSPLHF
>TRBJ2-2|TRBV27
CASSSRDRGTGELFF
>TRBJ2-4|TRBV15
CATSRDRGPGHIQYF
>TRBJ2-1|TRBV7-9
CASSLDSGSGNEQFF
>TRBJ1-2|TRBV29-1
CSVDKDSDNYGYTF
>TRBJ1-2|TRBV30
CAWSFLSGYTF
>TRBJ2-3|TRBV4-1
CASSQLLPFADTQYF
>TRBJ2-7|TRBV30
CAWSVETLTREQYF
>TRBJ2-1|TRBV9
CASSLPGDGEQFF
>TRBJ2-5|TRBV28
CASSSGLAGVWETQYF
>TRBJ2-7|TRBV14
CASSQGLGGDYEQYF
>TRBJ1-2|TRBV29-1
CSVEGSFGYTF
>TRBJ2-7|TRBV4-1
CASSQDLGEQYF
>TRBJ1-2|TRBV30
CAWSDFLAHYGYTF
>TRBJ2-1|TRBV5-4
CASSLDAGDNEQFF
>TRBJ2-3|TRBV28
CASSLREQGGTDTQYF
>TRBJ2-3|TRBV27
CASSLSGGGDTQYF
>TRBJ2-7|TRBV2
CVAGTYEQYF
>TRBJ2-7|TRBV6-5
CASTTAGGEQYF
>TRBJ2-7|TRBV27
CASSGTDHYEQYF
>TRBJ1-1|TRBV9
CASSVATGNTEAFF
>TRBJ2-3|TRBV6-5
CASRGPGDTQYF
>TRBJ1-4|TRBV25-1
CASSELSEKLFF
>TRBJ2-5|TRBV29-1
CSVEDGLYETQYF
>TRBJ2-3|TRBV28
CASSPHGQGVSDTQYF
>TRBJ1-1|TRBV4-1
CASSLSSETEAFF
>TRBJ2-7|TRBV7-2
CASSLEIGGTYEQYF
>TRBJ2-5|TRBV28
CASRTGLAGGGETQYF
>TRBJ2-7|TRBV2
CASRRDRAYEQYF
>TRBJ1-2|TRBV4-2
CASSQDFQAIYGYTF
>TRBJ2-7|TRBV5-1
CASSWRASGASYEQYF